One and the same sample provided the 9 T cell receptor beta chains below, sequenced in a study of T cells in Graves' hyperthyroidism and ophthalmopathy. Amplification of TCR beta CDR3 regions was performed using RNA transcripts as template. HTBI primers drove first-round RT-PCR of the TCR CDR3. Each CDR3 protein gets one entry after TCRdb re-called the multiplex PCR reads with MiXCR. The sample holds roughly 840,000 distinct CDR3 sequences, around 38% seen once. Source material: blood. These receptors originate from a man younger than 35 with Graves' hyperthyroidism.

The rearrangement links TRBV4-1 to TRBJ1-1; no clear D gene. The V end was cut by 0 bases, the J end by 4 bases, with 12 bases between. This CDR3 contains 15 residues. Germline CDR1 and CDR2: MGHRA and YSYEKL. CDR3 nucleotides: TGCGCCAGCAGCCAAGATTCTACGGAGCTCACTGAAGCTTTCTTT. It encodes CASSQDSTELTEAFF.

Ten or more counts support this clonotype. The chain has TRBV29-1 and TRBJ1-6; D may be TRBD1 (5 bases). V lost 5 bases, J lost 10 bases, and 15 bases lay in between. Germline assignment: CDR1 SQVTM and CDR2 ANQGSEA. CDR3 length equals 13 residues. CDR3 loop: CSVLLGQGSPLHF. The CDR3 coding sequence is TGCAGCGTTCTCCTCGGACAAGGCTCACCCCTCCACTTT.

This clonotype was seen a handful of times. This sequence joins TRBV5-5 and TRBJ1-1, with D unresolved. Germline lookup yields CDR1 SGHKS and CDR2 YYEKEE (reference sequence). The CDR3 extends over 13 amino acids. Trimming cost V 6 bases and J 1 base, with 10 bases left between them. The CDR3, as DNA: TGTGCCAGCACCGAGTTCCGGAACACTGAAGCTTTCTTT. Translated, it gives CASTEFRNTEAFF.

This clonotype has only one observation. The V call is TRBV7-3, the J call TRBJ1-3; TRBD1 is a possible D gene (6 bases). The germline V and J ends were trimmed by 5 bases and 8 bases, with 10 bases remaining between them. The CDR3 loop spans 12 amino acids. Per germline, CDR1 SGHTA and CDR2 FQGTGA. CDR3 DNA sequence: TGTGCCAGCAGCCCCTCAGGGGACACCATATATTTT. Translated, it gives CASSPSGDTIYF. The full variable domain, in which reference TRBV7-3 and TRBJ1-3 provide the parts outside the CDR3, is GAGVSQTPSNKVTEKGKYVELRCDPISGHTALYWYRQSLGQGPEFLIYFQGTGAADDSGLPNDRFFAVRPEGSVSTLKIQRTERGDSAVYLCASSPSGDTIYFGEGSWLTVV.

The chain carries TRBV19 and TRBJ1-1, with D possibly TRBD1 on 5 matching bases. The germline V gene encodes CDR1 LNHDA and CDR2 SQIVND (reference sequence). The V and J ends lost 4 bases and 5 bases respectively, with 20 bases between them. The CDR3 loop spans 16 amino acids. In DNA form, the CDR3 reads TGTGCCAGTAGTACTATTTCAGTGGGGGGAAGGACTGAAGCTTTCTTT. Protein: CASSTISVGGRTEAFF.

This clonotype was picked up many times. In DNA form, the CDR3 reads TGTGCCAGCAGCGGGCAGGGACAAGAGACCCAGTACTTC. This encodes CASSGQGQETQYF. The chain joins TRBV2 to TRBJ2-5; D is perhaps TRBD1 (5 bases). This CDR3 comprises 13 residues. V lost 6 bases to trimming and J lost 2 bases, with 10 bases between them. Germline V CDR1 and CDR2: SNHLY, FYNNEI.

The chain uses TRBV15 and TRBJ1-6; 7 bases fit TRBD1. Trimming removed 5 bases from V and 5 bases from J; junction bases left unmatched: 9. The CDR3 runs to 16 residues. Germline-derived CDR1 and CDR2 are LNHNV and YYDKDF (reference sequence). The CDR3 DNA is TGTGCCACCAGCGACCAGACAGGGTGGGATAATTCACCCCTCCACTTT. Its protein is CATSDQTGWDNSPLHF.

The sample holds many counts of this clonotype. V gene TRBV24-1 combines with J gene TRBJ1-1, with 7 bases identical to TRBD1. With 9 bases clipped from V and 1 base from J, the junction kept 10 bases outside the gene matches. CDR1 and CDR2 from the germline V gene are KGHDR and SFDVKD. The CDR3 has 15 residues. The CDR3 region has the DNA TGTGCCACCCAAGGGACAGAGTTTCCGAACACTGAAGCTTTCTTT. Amino acid sequence: CATQGTEFPNTEAFF.

This clonotype appeared a single time. The rearrangement links TRBV4-1 to TRBJ2-7, with D possibly being TRBD2 (6 bases). V lost 1 base and J lost 6, with 13 bases in between. Germline CDR1 MGHRA, CDR2 YSYEKL. The CDR3 length is 14 residues. The chain's CDR3 is CASSQGRGGIEQYF. The DNA of the CDR3 is TGCGCCAGCAGCCAAGGTCGAGGCGGGATCGAGCAGTACTTC.